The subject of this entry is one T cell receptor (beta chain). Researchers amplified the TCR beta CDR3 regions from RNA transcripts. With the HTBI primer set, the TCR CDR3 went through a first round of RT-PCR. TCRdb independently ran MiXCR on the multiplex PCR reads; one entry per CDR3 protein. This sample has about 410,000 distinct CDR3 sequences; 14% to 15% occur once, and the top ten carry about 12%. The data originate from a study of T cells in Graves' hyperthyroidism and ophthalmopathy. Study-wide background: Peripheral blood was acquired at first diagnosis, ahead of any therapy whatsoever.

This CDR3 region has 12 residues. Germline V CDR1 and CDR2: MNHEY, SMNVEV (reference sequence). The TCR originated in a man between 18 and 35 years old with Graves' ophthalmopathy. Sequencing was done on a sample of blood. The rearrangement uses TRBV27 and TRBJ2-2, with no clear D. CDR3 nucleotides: TGTGCTTCAGGCGGTTTCCCCGGGGAGCTGTTTTTT. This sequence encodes CASGGFPGELFF.